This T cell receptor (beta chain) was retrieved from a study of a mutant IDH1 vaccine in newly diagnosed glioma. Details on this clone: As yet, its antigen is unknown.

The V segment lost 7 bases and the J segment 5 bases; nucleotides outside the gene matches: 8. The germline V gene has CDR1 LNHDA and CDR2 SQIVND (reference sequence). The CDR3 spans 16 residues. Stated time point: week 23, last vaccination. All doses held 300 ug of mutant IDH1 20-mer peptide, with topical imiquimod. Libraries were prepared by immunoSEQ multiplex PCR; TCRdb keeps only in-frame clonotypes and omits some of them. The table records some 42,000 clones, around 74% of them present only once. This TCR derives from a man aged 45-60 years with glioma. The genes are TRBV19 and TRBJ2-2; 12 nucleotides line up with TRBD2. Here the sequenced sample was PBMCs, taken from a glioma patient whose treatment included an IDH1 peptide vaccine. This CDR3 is CASNRGLAGETGELFF. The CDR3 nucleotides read TGTGCCAGTAACCGGGGACTAGCGGGTGAGACCGGGGAGCTGTTTTTT.